These T cell receptor beta chains were read from a single sample in a study of cytomegalovirus exposure and HLA in healthy donors. Here immunoSEQ multiplex PCR was the method, and the copy in TCRdb shows in-frame clones only, minus some. The sample yields roughly 170,000 clones, 77% seen once. Material for sequencing was PBMCs. The receptors were sampled from a woman aged 25 to 45 in good health and CMV-seropositive. Each CDR3 is given with its conserved first and last residue. A D gene is named only where the DNA matches it firmly. Expanded clones get a size class; other rows say once, few or many, or leave the size out.

d_gene,v_gene,abundance,j_gene,CDR3nt,CDR3aa
.,TRBV6-1,.,TRBJ1-4,TGTGCCAGCAGTGCTAGTGGATACTTCGGTGAAAAACTGTTTTTT,CASSASGYFGEKLFF
.,TRBV27,.,TRBJ2-1,TGTGCCAGCAGTCTCAGACTCATTACCTACAATGAGCAGTTCTTC,CASSLRLITYNEQFF
.,TRBV5-4,.,TRBJ1-2,TGTGCCAGCAGCTTGGCAGGGGACTATGGCTACACCTTC,CASSLAGDYGYTF
TRBD1,TRBV30,.,TRBJ1-4,TGTGCCTGGAGCGGACAGGGAACCGAAAAACTGTTTTTT,CAWSGQGTEKLFF
.,TRBV11-3,.,TRBJ1-1,TGTGCCAGCAGCTTAGTATCGACTCGGAGGAGGAACACTGAAGCTTTCTTT,CASSLVSTRRRNTEAFF
TRBD1,TRBV7-2,.,TRBJ2-7,TGTGCCAGCAGCTTACGGACAGGAACCTACGAGCAGTACTTC,CASSLRTGTYEQYF
TRBD2,TRBV2,.,TRBJ2-3,TGTGCCAGCAGTGTCATGCGGGCTAGCGGGAGGAATACGCAGTATTTT,CASSVMRASGRNTQYF
TRBD1,TRBV27,.,TRBJ1-2,TGTGCCAGCAGTTCATACGAGGGACAGGCCTATGGCTACACCTTC,CASSSYEGQAYGYTF
TRBD1,TRBV11-1,few,TRBJ2-1,TGTGCCAGCAGCAAGGGGGCAGGTAGAGGGATGGGTGAGCAGTTCTTC,CASSKGAGRGMGEQFF
.,TRBV5-7,.,TRBJ2-3,TGTGCCAGCAGCCCATCCCGGAGGGTAGCGGTTAGCACAGATACGCAGTATTTT,CASSPSRRVAVSTDTQYF
.,TRBV5-1,.,TRBJ2-2,TGCGCCAGCAGCTTATCCCGGGAGCGTCCCGGGGAGCTGTTTTTT,CASSLSRERPGELFF
TRBD2,TRBV5-1,.,TRBJ2-7,TGCGCCAGCAAGACTAGCGGCGCCTACGAGCAGTACTTC,CASKTSGAYEQYF
.,TRBV5-1,few,TRBJ1-5,TGCGCCAGCAGGCCGACAGATTATAGCAATCAGCCCCAGCATTTT,CASRPTDYSNQPQHF
TRBD2,TRBV4-1,.,TRBJ2-1,TGCGCCAGCAGCCACCCCGCGGGACTAGCGGTTCGGGGCAGCTCCTACAATGAGCAGTTCTTC,CASSHPAGLAVRGSSYNEQFF
.,TRBV27,.,TRBJ1-2,TGTGCCAGCAGTTCCAACGACAATCGCTACACCTTC,CASSSNDNRYTF
.,TRBV5-1,.,TRBJ2-7,TGCGCCAGCAGCGATAGTGGCGAGCAGTACTTC,CASSDSGEQYF